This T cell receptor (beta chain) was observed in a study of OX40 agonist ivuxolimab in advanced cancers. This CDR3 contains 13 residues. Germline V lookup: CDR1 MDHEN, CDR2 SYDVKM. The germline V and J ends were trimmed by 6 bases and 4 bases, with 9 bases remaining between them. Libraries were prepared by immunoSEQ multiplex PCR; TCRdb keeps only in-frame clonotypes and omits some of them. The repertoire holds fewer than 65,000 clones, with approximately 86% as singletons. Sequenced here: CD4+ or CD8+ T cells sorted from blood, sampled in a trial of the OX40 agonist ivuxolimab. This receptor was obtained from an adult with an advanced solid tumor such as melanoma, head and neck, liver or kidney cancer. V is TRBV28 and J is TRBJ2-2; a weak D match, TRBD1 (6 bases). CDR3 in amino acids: CASRTGFTGELFF. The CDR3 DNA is TGTGCCAGCAGAACAGGGTTCACCGGGGAGCTGTTTTTT.